Listed below are T cell receptor beta chains from one sample, sequenced in a study of blood T cell repertoires in COVID-19. This table comes from immunoSEQ multiplex PCR, and its TCRdb copy is limited to in-frame clones, with some not included. This sample has 88,000 or so clones; 85% occur once, and the top ten carry 3.8%. Input material: peripheral blood. All receptors derive from a man aged 60 to 75 with acute or convalescent COVID-19. The CDR3 runs from the conserved cysteine through the conserved F or W. The D gene is left open where the match is weak. Some rows mark clone size as missing; the rest say once, few, many or name a class of expanded clone.

>TRBV14|TRBJ2-5|TRBD1|.
CASSPRQGVETQYF
TGTGCCAGCAGCCCTAGACAGGGAGTGGAGACCCAGTACTTC
>TRBV6-5|TRBJ1-1|TRBD1|.
CASLGTGPNTEAFF
TGTGCCAGCTTGGGGACAGGACCGAACACTGAAGCTTTCTTT
>TRBV7-2|TRBJ1-5|TRBD1|.
CASSLRGPSNQPQHF
TGTGCCAGCAGCTTAAGGGGGCCTAGCAATCAGCCCCAGCATTTT
>TRBV18|TRBJ2-5|.|.
CASSLRQRETQYF
TGTGCCAGCTCCCTTCGACAGAGAGAGACCCAGTACTTC
>TRBV5-1|TRBJ2-3|.|.
CASSLRQGTDTQYF
TGCGCCAGCAGCTTGAGGCAGGGAACAGATACGCAGTATTTT
>TRBV5-6|TRBJ2-1|.|.
CASRKENEQFF
TGTGCCAGCAGGAAAGAGAATGAGCAGTTCTTC
>TRBV19|TRBJ2-7|TRBD1|.
CASRRLSGTGNEQYF
TGTGCCAGTAGGAGACTATCCGGGACAGGGAACGAGCAGTACTTC
>TRBV2|TRBJ1-3|.|.
CASSLRGSGNTIYF
TGTGCCAGCAGTCTTAGGGGATCTGGAAACACCATATATTTT
>TRBV7-8|TRBJ2-5|.|.
CASSLRRDSETQYF
TGTGCCAGCAGCTTAAGGCGGGACAGTGAGACCCAGTACTTC
>TRBV7-3|TRBJ1-2|.|.
CASSLVAGELDGYTF
TGTGCCAGCAGCTTAGTGGCAGGGGAATTGGATGGCTACACCTTC
>TRBV11-1|TRBJ2-5|.|.
CASSLAYSTQQETQYF
TGTGCCAGCAGCTTAGCGTATTCAACTCAACAAGAGACCCAGTACTTC
>TRBV3-1/TRBV3-2|TRBJ2-5|.|.
CASSQGRGGETQYF
TGTGCCAGCAGCCAAGGAAGGGGCGGAGAGACCCAGTACTTC
>TRBV19|TRBJ1-1|.|.
CASSLRGWDTEAFF
TGTGCCAGTAGTCTCAGGGGATGGGACACTGAAGCTTTCTTT
>TRBV3-1/TRBV3-2|TRBJ2-7|TRBD2|.
CASSHLAGGYEQYF
TGTGCCAGCAGCCACCTAGCGGGAGGGTACGAGCAGTACTTC
>TRBV4-1|TRBJ2-1|TRBD2|.
CASSQVVGRAAEQFF
TGCGCCAGCAGCCAAGTGGTCGGGAGGGCCGCTGAGCAGTTCTTC
>TRBV14|TRBJ1-1|TRBD1|.
CASSQDLIGQGDTEAFF
TGTGCCAGCAGCCAAGATTTGATCGGACAGGGGGACACTGAAGCTTTCTTT
>TRBV9|TRBJ1-2|.|.
CASSVRGDYGYTF
TGTGCCAGCAGCGTTCGGGGGGACTATGGCTACACCTTC
>TRBV4-1|TRBJ2-7|TRBD2|few
CASSPGGGSNHEQYF
TGCGCCAGCAGCCCTGGTGGCGGGAGTAACCACGAGCAGTACTTC
>TRBV19|TRBJ2-1|TRBD1|.
CASRLRDRAYNEQFF
TGTGCCAGTAGACTACGGGACAGGGCTTACAATGAGCAGTTCTTC
>TRBV14|TRBJ2-3|TRBD2|.
CASSQIAGGSTDTQYF
TGTGCCAGCAGCCAAATAGCGGGAGGGAGCACAGATACGCAGTATTTT
>TRBV5-1|TRBJ1-2|TRBD1|few
CASSLAETGSYGYTF
TGCGCCAGCAGCTTGGCCGAGACAGGGAGTTATGGCTACACCTTC
>TRBV24-1|TRBJ2-2|TRBD1|once
CATSELGTATGELFF
TGTGCCACCAGTGAATTAGGGACAGCGACCGGGGAGCTGTTTTTT
>TRBV30|TRBJ2-7|.|.
CAGGRSYEQYF
TGTGCCGGAGGCAGGAGTTACGAGCAGTACTTC
>TRBV5-1|TRBJ2-5|.|.
CASSPGLVETQYF
TGCGCCAGCAGCCCAGGGTTAGTGGAGACCCAGTACTTC
>TRBV4-1|TRBJ2-7|TRBD1|.
CASSQWTGALSYEQYF
TGCGCCAGCAGCCAATGGACAGGGGCCTTATCATACGAGCAGTACTTC
>TRBV24-1|TRBJ2-1|TRBD2|.
CATSARGSGGVNEQFF
TGTGCCACCAGTGCGAGGGGTAGCGGGGGTGTGAATGAGCAGTTCTTC
>TRBV5-1|TRBJ2-1|TRBD2|once
CASSSQLAAGGNEQFF
TGCGCCAGCAGCTCGCAACTAGCGGCTGGGGGGAATGAGCAGTTCTTC
>TRBV11-3|TRBJ2-7|TRBD1|.
CASSRGQGAVREQYF
TGTGCCAGCAGCCGCGGACAGGGTGCAGTTCGAGAGCAGTACTTC
>TRBV10-3|TRBJ2-7|TRBD2|.
CATLAGELYEQYF
TGTGCCACTCTAGCGGGAGAGTTGTACGAGCAGTACTTC
>TRBV7-3|TRBJ2-3|TRBD2|.
CASSSGLAGGADTQYF
TGTGCCAGCAGCTCGGGACTAGCGGGGGGTGCAGATACGCAGTATTTT
>TRBV5-1|TRBJ2-5|TRBD2|.
CASSLASGQETQYF
TGCGCCAGCAGCCTGGCTAGCGGACAAGAGACCCAGTACTTC
>TRBV5-1|TRBJ2-7|.|.
CASSPIPGVSYEQYF
TGCGCCAGCAGCCCCATCCCGGGAGTGTCCTACGAGCAGTACTTC
>TRBV27|TRBJ1-6|.|few
CASRTPGQGNSPLHF
TGTGCCAGCAGAACACCGGGACAAGGCAATTCACCCCTCCACTTT
>TRBV19|TRBJ2-1|TRBD2|.
CASSIGTSLSYNEQFF
TGTGCCAGTAGTATTGGGACTAGCTTAAGTTACAATGAGCAGTTCTTC
>TRBV7-7|TRBJ2-5|.|.
CASSLDQGRETQYF
TGTGCTAGCAGCTTAGATCAGGGTAGGGAGACCCAGTACTTC
>TRBV6-6|TRBJ2-3|TRBD2|.
CASGRSGLAGATDTQYF
TGTGCCAGCGGTCGATCGGGACTAGCGGGGGCCACAGATACGCAGTATTTT
>TRBV2|TRBJ2-2|TRBD2|.
CASSESGGAIGGELFF
TGTGCCAGCAGCGAAAGCGGGGGGGCCATTGGCGGGGAGCTGTTTTTT
>TRBV11-2|TRBJ2-1|.|.
CASSPTTGGPSFAGQFF
TGTGCCAGCAGCCCTACAACCGGGGGGCCGTCCTTTGCTGGGCAGTTCTTC
>TRBV5-1|TRBJ1-1|.|.
CASSPDTLNTEAFF
TGCGCCAGCAGCCCGGACACCCTTAACACTGAAGCTTTCTTT
>TRBV5-5|TRBJ2-7|TRBD2|.
CASSSGLGDLEQYF
TGTGCCAGCAGCTCGGGACTAGGGGACTTGGAGCAGTACTTC
>TRBV19|TRBJ1-1|TRBD1|.
CASGQYGTGGVNTEAFF
TGTGCCAGTGGTCAATACGGGACAGGGGGAGTGAACACTGAAGCTTTCTTT
>TRBV7-2|TRBJ2-7|.|.
CASSPRAGTYEQYF
TGTGCCAGCAGCCCCAGGGCTGGTACCTACGAGCAGTACTTC
>TRBV7-6|TRBJ2-1|TRBD1|.
CASSPGQGRFYNEQFF
TGTGCCAGCAGCCCGGGACAGGGGAGGTTCTACAATGAGCAGTTCTTC
>TRBV11-1|TRBJ2-7|.|.
CASSSTVTYEQYF
TGTGCCAGCAGCTCCACGGTGACCTACGAGCAGTACTTC
>TRBV5-4|TRBJ2-1|TRBD2|.
CASSSPGLGLKYNEQFF
TGTGCCAGCAGTTCGCCGGGACTAGGCCTCAAATACAATGAGCAGTTCTTC
>TRBV12-3/TRBV12-4|TRBJ2-5|.|.
CASSLIGRETQYF
TGTGCCAGCAGTTTAATTGGGAGAGAGACCCAGTACTTC
>TRBV4-1|TRBJ2-7|.|.
CASSQDRGPVYEQYF
TGCGCCAGCAGCCAAGACAGGGGACCCGTCTACGAGCAGTACTTC
>TRBV7-2|TRBJ2-1|TRBD2|once
CASSLATSGIHFF
TGTGCCAGCAGCTTAGCTACTAGCGGGATCCATTTCTTC
>TRBV19|TRBJ2-6|TRBD1|.
CASSPGTGAASGANVLTF
TGTGCCAGTAGTCCCGGGACAGGGGCGGCGAGTGGGGCCAACGTCCTGACTTTC
>TRBV19|TRBJ2-1|TRBD1|.
CASSGPGQGARNEQFF
TGTGCCAGTAGTGGACCGGGACAGGGGGCAAGGAATGAGCAGTTCTTC